A single TCR beta chain is shown here with its context. This clone has only a few counts. Its target antigen remains unknown. Base qualities are not at hand, and no much larger clone is one base apart. Cut back by 5 bases and 8 bases, the V and J ends lie 16 bases apart. The CDR3 contains 14 residues, cysteine and phenylalanine counted. Just the 42-base CDR3 DNA is kept, in frame starting at base 1. CDR1 and CDR2, per the germline V gene, are LGHNA and YNFKEQ. The cohort comprised around 700 healthy bone marrow donors. All cohort members were sampled while nominally healthy, although unrecorded immune exposures were likely present. The donor tested CMV seronegative and was one of the 352 seronegative cohort members. A peripheral blood sample was provided by each donor, and peripheral blood mononuclear cells were used for TCR beta sequencing. The Qiagen DNeasy Blood Extraction Kit was used to extract genomic DNA from the blood cell samples.

The data were obtained in a study of cytomegalovirus exposure and HLA in healthy donors listed by TCRdb under 2017. About the investigation overall: In an earlier analysis of fewer than 750 of the donors, about 260 Gb of sequence data and 100 million or so unique TCR beta sequences from 180 million or so T cells were reported. In the later analysis, no new phenotypic data were used to find candidate immune exposures; instead, reliance was placed on TCR beta sequences and their occurrence across donors. Genome-wide SNP genotypes for about 55% of the 666 donors were used in a later genetic analysis, which treated that subset as a discovery cohort. Donor age, sex, ethnicity and CMV serostatus were collected together with the repertoire data. An early release that covered fewer than 750 HLA-typed donors contained about 300 gigabases of sequencing data and 85 million to 100 million unique TCR sequences. On average, approximately 250,000 unique TCR beta nucleotide sequences were sequenced per donor among 300 to 500 genotyped donors of the cohort, with 15% to 20% of those sequences being non-productive. A separate validation cohort of 90 to 150 different subjects was used in addition to the approximately 610-subject first cohort. The study used immunosequencing to profile the T cell repertoires of 666 subjects and linked those repertoires to cytomegalovirus serostatus. The study aimed to test whether cataloging public T cell receptors could reveal signatures of past pathogen exposure. Both class I and class II loci were covered by HLA typing, at four-digit resolution. High-throughput TCR immunosequencing, statistical association of individual TCRs with disease status, and machine learning were combined to predict cytomegalovirus infection status. A few DR-DQ haplotypes were handled as single units for association and clustering because linkage in the cohort was strong. A later analysis re-analyzed previously published TCR beta repertoires from roughly 690 donors and added high-resolution HLA genotyping to study TCR occurrence patterns. In an earlier analysis of a few hundred of the donors, high-throughput TCR beta sequencing was used to judge whether each TCR beta V gene segment behaved as functional or pseudogenic. The number of donors typed differed by locus, with roughly 620-630 for A, B, C, DRB1 and DQB1, more than 500 for DQA1, under 610 for DPA1, and around 430 for DPB1. Among the approximately 420 genotyped donors, about 85% belonged to the genetic ancestry cluster associated with self-reported Caucasian donors. All discovery cohort repertoires had been generated using a single sequencing platform.

Findings and caveats that apply to the study as a whole: Linkage disequilibrium might explain the correlated functional status among segregating V segments, but an unknown experimental factor could not be ruled out. The only immune exposure information available for the cohort was CMV serostatus. Broadly in line with IMGT annotations, most TCR beta V segments showed up in productive rearrangements about 87% or about 30% of the time in an earlier analysis of approximately 640 of the donors. In a later analysis, the rate of TCR association differed among HLA loci, with DRB1 alleles having the most associated TCRs and HLA-C alleles having the fewest. In a later analysis, HLA-associated TCR beta chains were found to be more clonally expanded and to have lower generation probabilities than equally common non-associated chains. The study gave a list of about 150 TCR beta chains associated with cytomegalovirus. A few of the identified cytomegalovirus-associated TCR beta chains were confirmed in vitro to be specific for cytomegalovirus antigens. According to a later analysis, parvovirus B19, influenza, CMV and Epstein-Barr virus appeared linked to several top co-occurrence clusters. The authors suggested that the approach could potentially be generalized to other disease states and immunological phenotypes. Because the 87-base-pair reads could not distinguish some IMGT-functional V segments, including TRBV6-2 and TRBV6-3, those segments were excluded. Across donors, most TCR sequences were observed very rarely, whereas some public TCRs were present in many individuals. A further reported finding was that TCR beta sequences accurately predicted the HLA-A and HLA-B alleles for most subjects in the first cohort. Roughly uniform sequencing depth across donors was assumed in presence/absence analyses, although this assumption may not hold. Compared with the 666-donor mean, donors in an Asian-associated ancestry cluster had fewer N-insertions in productive TCRs, according to a later genetic analysis. The sequencing pipeline was judged likely to have produced a cluster of highly shared sequence variants as a technical artifact. The cohort was sequenced for TCR beta chains only, and without alpha or paired-chain data the features that could be detected were limited. The earlier analysis of fewer than 750 of the donors excluded some 16 rarely observed V segments, including chromosome 9 orphons, because counts were too low. V-gene and J-gene trimming of TCR beta chains was associated with a missense DCLRE1C variant in a later genetic analysis, and the association was replicated in an independent cohort. Most CMV-associated TCR beta chains appeared to be HLA-restricted in a later analysis, and the HLA associations seemed to be driven largely by CMV exposure. A later analysis associated about 17,000 TCR beta sequences with specific HLA alleles at a false discovery rate of 0.05. Because HLA typing was unavailable for some donors at each locus, only the typed subset was used in association tests. Strong co-occurrence of HLA alleles, especially DR and DQ, made assigning TCR associations to individual alleles difficult. Cytomegalovirus status was reported to be diagnosed by the classifier with high specificity and sensitivity in both the original and validation cohorts.

To prepare the library, the immunoSEQ multiplex PCR assay was applied. A mixture of 60 forward primers for TCR Vbeta segments and 13 reverse primers for TCR Jbeta segments was used in the multiplex PCR. Amplification of the CDR3 region of rearranged TCR beta genes was performed with a multiplex PCR assay on genomic DNA. The amplified TCR beta libraries were sequenced on the Illumina HiSeq System as 87-base-pair reads. Regarding the original processing steps: A later analysis tallied 70 million to 100 million unique TCR beta chains across the approximately 670 repertoires, and roughly 11 million of those chains were shared by two or more donors. To remove PCR and sequencing errors, raw reads were error-corrected and collapsed into unique sequences using a nearest-neighbor algorithm that merged closely related sequences. V, D and J gene segments were assigned by aligning CDR3 sequences to IMGT reference sequences. Each retained sequence needed at least a six-nucleotide match to both a V gene segment and a J gene segment. Rearrangements were classified as productive when the CDR3 lacked stop codons and remained in frame with V and J, and all other rearrangements were classified as non-productive. CDR3 was defined by IMGT convention, running from the second conserved V-encoded cysteine to the conserved J-encoded phenylalanine. The earlier analysis of about 560 of the donors excluded any sequence lacking an unambiguous match to a single V gene segment. In an earlier analysis of 587 of the donors, V segments were called functional above 56.7% productive rearrangements and were called segregating when the between-donor standard deviation exceeded 5%. A statistical classification framework was built for diagnosing cytomegalovirus status from the catalog of TCR beta chain sequences. V and J gene assignment, in a later analysis, came from comparing TCR nucleotide sequences with IMGT/GENE-DB human TR gene sequences. Using the TCRdist pipeline, a later analysis assigned CDR3 sequences along with most-parsimonious VDJ recombination scenarios. In a later analysis, each TCR beta chain was defined by its CDR3 amino acid sequence together with its V-gene family, and reads without a unique V-gene family were excluded. To address suspected cross-contamination and a sequencing artifact, a later analysis removed 592 highly shared, low-generation-probability nucleotide sequences. For each public chain, a later analysis derived a clonal expansion index from normalized ranks of inferred template counts within each repertoire. In a later analysis, generation probabilities were computed using a VDJ recombination model fitted to out-of-frame rearrangements, and the results were checked against IGoR. A later analysis scored TCR-TCR, TCR-HLA and TCR-CMV co-occurrence with hypergeometric tests, applying a repertoire-size bias correction to TCR pairs. In a later analysis, false discovery rates were estimated by permuting HLA or CMV assignments 20 times. In a later analysis, co-occurring TCRs were grouped using DBSCAN, and TCRdist sequence similarity was added for clustering within HLA-allele-positive subsets. Repertoires with fewer than 30,000 or more than 120,000 public chains, plus five repertoires with anomalous nucleotide sharing, were excluded from co-occurrence clustering. Held by TCRdb, this immuneACCESS table contains in-frame sequences only and omits some clones. Under half of the omission traces to an unresolved V gene where checked; the cause of the rest is unknown. Clone size and the V and J calls come from that table; the DNA yielded D and trimming. Within this sample are around 100,000 clones, with 73% of them counted one time only. The biggest ten clones account for less than 4.5% of the sample.

This receptor was taken from a man aged 35-49 years in good health and CMV-seronegative. The chain is assembled from TRBV4-2 and TRBJ2-1; a tentative D match to TRBD2 spans 7 bases. The sequenced sample was PBMCs. In nucleotides, the sequence is TGTGCCAGCAGCATCGGGGGGCCTAGGGATGAGCAGTTCTTC. The encoded protein is CASSIGGPRDEQFF.